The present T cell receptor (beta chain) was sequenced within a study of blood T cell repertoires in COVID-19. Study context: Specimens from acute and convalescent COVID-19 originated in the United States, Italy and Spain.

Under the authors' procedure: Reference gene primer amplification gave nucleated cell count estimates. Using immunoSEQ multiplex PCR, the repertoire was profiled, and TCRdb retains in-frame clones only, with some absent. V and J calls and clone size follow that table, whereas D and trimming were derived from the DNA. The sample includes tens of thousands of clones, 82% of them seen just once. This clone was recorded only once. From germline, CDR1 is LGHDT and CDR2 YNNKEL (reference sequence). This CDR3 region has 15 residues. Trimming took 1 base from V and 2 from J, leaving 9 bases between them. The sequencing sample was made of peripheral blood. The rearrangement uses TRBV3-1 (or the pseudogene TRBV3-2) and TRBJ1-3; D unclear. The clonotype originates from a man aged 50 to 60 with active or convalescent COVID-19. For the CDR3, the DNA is TGTGCCAGCAGCCAAGGTACTTTAGCTGGAAACACCATATATTTT. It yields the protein CASSQGTLAGNTIYF.